These 11 T cell receptor beta chains share one sample of origin, sequenced in a study of T-cell memory formation after mild COVID-19. Each CDR3 protein gets one entry after TCRdb re-called the 5' RACE reads with MiXCR. Found here are hundreds of thousands of distinct CDR3 sequences, approximately 15% of them singletons; the top ten hold 2% to 2.5%. Sequenced input: PBMCs or a T cell subset sorted from them (not recorded which). Source of these receptors: an adult woman who had mild COVID-19 (a few samples of this study predate the infection). Cell type and time point are not known.

The chain uses TRBV6-2 or TRBV6-3 and TRBJ2-7, with D uncertain. The length of the CDR3 is 13 residues. Trimming shortened V by 6 bases and J by 4 bases, and 13 bases separated the two germline ends. Germline V gene lookup returns CDR1 MNHEY and CDR2 SVGEGT. The CDR3 spells CASSLLGWYEQYF. The CDR3 DNA follows: TGTGCCAGCAGCCTACTCGGGTGGTACGAGCAGTACTTC.

This clonotype showed up just a few times. The chain recombines TRBV5-1 with TRBJ1-3; D is unclear. Germline lookup yields CDR1 SGHRS and CDR2 YFSETQ. The V end lost 0 bases, the J end lost 2 bases, and 12 bases lay between the germline ends. The CDR3 spans 16 residues. The CDR3: CASSLEPKPTGNTIYF. The DNA of the CDR3 is TGCGCCAGCAGCTTGGAGCCCAAGCCCACTGGAAACACCATATATTTT.

This chain joins TRBV5-6 and TRBJ1-2; the D is unclear. The CDR3 has 14 amino acids. The V and J ends lost 2 bases and 2 bases respectively, with 10 bases between them. CDR1 is SGHDT, CDR2 YYEEEE, per germline. The CDR3 protein is CASSFGVENYGYTF. The DNA for the CDR3 is TGTGCCAGCAGCTTCGGGGTTGAGAACTATGGCTACACCTTC.

CDR3 DNA sequence: TGCGCCAGCAGCACCGGCGTCTGGGAGGTTATGAACACTGAAGCTTTCTTT. Encoded protein: CASSTGVWEVMNTEAFF. The rearrangement joins TRBV5-1 to TRBJ1-1, with D uncertain. The length of the CDR3 is 17 residues. CDR1 and CDR2 from the germline V gene are SGHRS and YFSETQ. V lost 4 bases, J lost 0 bases, and 19 bases lay in between.

The J gene is TRBJ2-2, the V gene TRBV7-2, with TRBD2 matching over 9 bases. The germline V gene encodes CDR1 SGHTA and CDR2 FQGNSA. Trimming cost V 5 bases and J 3 bases; bases outside gene matches: 10. The CDR3 loop spans 17 amino acids. CDR3 in amino acids: CASSRPLSGGHTGELFF. CDR3 nucleotides: TGTGCCAGCAGCCGTCCACTTAGCGGGGGACACACCGGGGAGCTGTTTTTT.

The rearrangement uses TRBV9 and TRBJ1-1; 7 nucleotides agree with TRBD1. CDR3 length equals 18 residues. V lost 3 bases to trimming and J lost 0 bases; unmatched junction nucleotides: 14. The V gene's germline CDR1 is SGDLS and CDR2 YYNGEE. The CDR3: CASSAITGDAPLNTEAFF. CDR3 nucleotides: TGTGCCAGCAGCGCCATCACAGGGGACGCACCTTTGAACACTGAAGCTTTCTTT.

The chain recombines TRBV7-9 with TRBJ2-1, with 7 bases matching TRBD2. The CDR3 length is 11 residues. The ends lost 5 bases at V and 10 bases at J; junction bases unmatched: 2. Germline-derived CDR1 and CDR2 are SEHNR and FQNEAQ (reference sequence). The CDR3 sequence is CASSRSGEQFF. CDR3 sequence (DNA): TGTGCCAGCAGCCGTAGCGGGGAGCAGTTCTTC.

The chain uses TRBV29-1 and TRBJ1-2; D is unresolved. The CDR3 runs 13 residues. V was trimmed by 0 bases and J by 7 bases, leaving 12 bases between them. Germline CDR1 reads SQVTM; CDR2 reads ANQGSEA. The CDR3 nucleotides read TGCAGCGTTGAAGACTCTACCAGGCGTGGCTACACCTTC. Translated: CSVEDSTRRGYTF.

This clonotype was counted only a few times. The CDR3, as DNA: TGTGCCAGCAGTTTAGATTCTTGGTCAAAGACCTACAATGAGCAGTTCTTC. The encoded protein is CASSLDSWSKTYNEQFF. The genes are TRBV12-3 or TRBV12-4 and TRBJ2-1, with D uncertain. The CDR3 length is 17 residues. V gave up 1 base and J gave up 2 bases, with 15 bases separating them.

V is TRBV20-1 and J is TRBJ1-6; possibly TRBD1 for D (6 bases). V was clipped by 1 base and J by 5 bases, with 9 bases between them. Germline-derived CDR1 and CDR2 are DFQATT and SNEGSKA (reference sequence). This CDR3 contains 14 residues. CDR3 sequence reads: CSARAGVDNSPLHF. CDR3 coding DNA: TGCAGTGCTAGAGCAGGGGTTGATAATTCACCCCTCCACTTT.

Only a few counts were recorded for this clonotype. The rearrangement uses TRBV7-9 and TRBJ2-1; D gene unclear. Germline V gene sequence: CDR1 SEHNR, CDR2 FQNEAQ (reference sequence). V was pared by 5 bases and J by 6 bases, with 5 bases between. The CDR3 sequence is 11 residues long. The CDR3 DNA reads as TGTGCCAGCAGCCCTACCAATGAGCAGTTCTTC. This translates into CASSPTNEQFF.